This T cell receptor beta chain was observed in a study of blood T cell repertoires in COVID-19. Background on the study: PBMCs, B-cell-depleted T cells, or T cells provided the cDNA or gDNA that made up the material.

The table came from immunoSEQ multiplex PCR; TCRdb's copy has only in-frame clones and leaves some out. Of about 310,000 clones in the sample, about 85% were seen once. Enrolled through a virtual design, the participants were between roughly 18 and 89 years of age and came from about two dozen US areas. Researchers sorted participants into cohorts using their self-reported clinical history. No more than 2 weeks before study entry, exposed participants had met a case of COVID-19. Material for sequencing was PBMCs or T cells enriched from blood (not recorded which). The TCR comes from a woman aged 25 to 45 who had been exposed to COVID-19.

CDR3 region: CASSPQGDRQPQHF. The CDR3 region has the DNA TGTGCCAGCAGTCCGCAGGGGGACCGACAGCCCCAGCATTTT. The chain is built from TRBV28 and TRBJ1-5; 7 nucleotides match TRBD1. CDR1 is MDHEN, CDR2 SYDVKM, per germline. The V gene end was trimmed by 5 bases and the J gene end by 7 bases; junction bases not matched to a gene: 8. The CDR3 is 14 amino acids.